This T cell receptor (beta chain) was retrieved from a study of blood T cells in healthy people across ages (dated by TCRdb to between 2014 and 2017). Regarding the complete study: In model experiments, template switching captured roughly one uniquely barcoded TCR beta cDNA molecule for every two T cells. Donors were grouped into four age groups: young (average roughly 16 years), middle-aged (39), aged (around 66) and long-lived (about 82). Two additional independent replicas of 1 million unique cDNA reads from the same blood draw were analyzed for two donors (one aged 18 to 29 and one aged 80 or older). Using deep sequencing normalized with unique cDNA molecular identifiers, the study measured how TCR beta repertoire diversity changes with age. Donors of different ages were randomly distributed across sequencing lanes to avoid experimental bias. Beyond this particular receptor, the publication reports: The percentage of naive T cells measured by flow cytometry correlated strongly with observed TCR beta diversity. Estimates of total diversity based on one million sequenced T cells were considered lower bounds and underestimates. The CMV infection status of donors was not known, potentially confounding age-related changes in expanded clonotypes. Compared with the aged group, more naive CD4+ T cells, fewer expanded clones and increased TCR diversity were shown by the long-lived group, suggesting age selection. As age increased, observed TCR beta diversity per million T cells dropped in a roughly linear way, and a significant reduction was already evident by age 40. Bulk unsorted PBMC profiling prevented conclusive comparison of naive and antigen-experienced compartments.

Between the V and J ends, shortened by 8 bases and 0 bases respectively, the junction contains 14 bases. The CDR3 has 14 amino acids, counting the end cysteine and phenylalanine. Just CDR3 DNA is preserved here, 42 bases in frame from base 1. Reading the germline V gene gives CDR1 SQVTM and CDR2 ANQGSEA. Systemically healthy Caucasian individuals from Russia, 39 in total and aged roughly 6 to 100 years, were included as donors. Around 9.9 milliliters of peripheral blood were collected from each donor into EDTA-treated Vacutainer tubes. Ficoll-Paque density-gradient centrifugation was used to isolate PBMCs, with at least 7 million per sample. Total RNA was extracted from PBMCs with Trizol reagent, with at least 5 micrograms obtained per sample. The percentages of naive CD45RAhigh/CD27high T cells were determined by flow cytometry on a PBMC aliquot from every donor. The library was generated by 5' RACE. TCRdb names Illumina HiSeq 2500 as the instrument used. A second PCR of about 6 to 11 cycles was performed with a sample-barcoded 5' primer and a J-beta primer mix. Each TCR beta cDNA molecule received a unique molecular identifier from a template-switch 5' adaptor carrying 12 random nucleotides. At least 3 million CDR3-containing paired-end reads were obtained from each sample. The Mint cDNA synthesis kit, primed by a TRBC-specific oligonucleotide, was used to synthesize first-strand cDNA from all RNA. Following uracil-DNA glycosylase treatment, all cDNA underwent a first 18-cycle PCR with the universal primers M1SS and BC2_uni_R. For the original study's pipeline: For normalization, 1 million high-quality reads were randomly selected from each sample, with every read carrying a distinct molecular identifier. Reads with shared molecular identifiers were discarded instead of being binned into consensus sequences. MiTCR, run with a Q25 quality threshold and the strictest error-elimination algorithm, handled CDR3 identification, clonotype clustering and error correction. Lower-bound total TCR beta diversity was estimated with a nonparametric unseen species model using Euler transformation. The public reads were reanalyzed by TCRdb: fastp trimming at Q25, MiXCR alignment, in-frame beta chains only. Rows matching on CDR3 protein sequence are summarized as one entry with the most common DNA and genes. What appears here as the V and J calls and clone size reflects TCRdb's work, not the paper's. This sample gives around 1.5 million distinct CDR3 sequences in total; roughly 64% of them show up just once. The ten largest make up more than 6% of the sample.

This clonotype was counted between two and nine times. This receptor's antigen is unknown. Nothing much larger sits one base from this clone, and base qualities are not available. The sequence joins TRBV29-1 to TRBJ2-1; TRBD1 is a possible D gene, resting on 6 matching bases. The sequenced sample consisted of blood. The receptor's source is a man younger than 35 in good health. The CDR3 region: CSIEGGSSYNEQFF. The nucleotide sequence is TGCAGCATAGAAGGGGGAAGCTCCTACAATGAGCAGTTCTTC.